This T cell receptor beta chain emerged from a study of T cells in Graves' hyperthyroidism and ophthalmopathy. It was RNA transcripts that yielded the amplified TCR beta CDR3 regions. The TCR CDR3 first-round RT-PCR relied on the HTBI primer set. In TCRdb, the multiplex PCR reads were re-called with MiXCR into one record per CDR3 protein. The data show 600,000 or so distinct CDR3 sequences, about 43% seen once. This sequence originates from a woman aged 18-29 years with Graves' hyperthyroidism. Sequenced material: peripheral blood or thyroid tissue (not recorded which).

The CDR3 loop reads CASSQDGHSYEQYF. The CDR3 region has the DNA TGCGCCAGCAGCCAAGATGGACATTCGTACGAGCAGTACTTC. The chain carries TRBV4-1 and TRBJ2-7, with a possible D match to TRBD1 (5 bases). Germline V gene data show CDR1 as MGHRA and CDR2 as YSYEKL. The CDR3 contains 14 residues. V dropped 0 bases and J dropped 4 bases, with 10 bases sitting between them.